The 30 T cell receptor beta chains listed next were all sequenced from one sample in a study of T cell changes during pregnancy in multiple sclerosis. TCRdb's copy holds only in-frame clones and misses some; the assay was immunoSEQ multiplex PCR. The sample holds tens of thousands of clones, 90% to 95% seen once. This specimen consisted of CD8+ T cells from peripheral blood mononuclear cells, obtained in the third trimester of pregnancy. The receptors here all came from a female donor with multiple sclerosis, enrolled in a pregnancy study.

This sequence joins TRBV15 and TRBJ1-5; 11 bases align to TRBD1. The trim removed 5 bases at V and 0 bases at J, leaving 0 bases unmatched. Germline assignment: CDR1 LNHNV and CDR2 YYDKDF (reference sequence). The CDR3 has 15 residues. Here the CDR3 reads CATSGQGASNQPQHF. Here the CDR3 DNA reads TGTGCCACCAGCGGACAGGGGGCTAGCAATCAGCCCCAGCATTTT.

This chain joins TRBV16 and TRBJ1-5; the match to TRBD1 covers 8 bases. The V and J ends lost 0 bases and 5 bases, in that order; junction bases with no gene match: 3. Looked up from germline, CDR1 is KGHSY and CDR2 is FQNENV. There are 15 residues in the CDR3. Here the CDR3 DNA reads TGTGCCAGCAGCCAATCGGGCAGGGGGCATCAGCCCCAGCATTTT. It yields the protein CASSQSGRGHQPQHF.

The rearrangement links TRBV7-3 to TRBJ2-2, with D possibly matching TRBD1 (5 bases). Trimming stripped 3 bases from V and 4 bases from J, with 12 bases between. The CDR3 is made up of 15 amino acids. Germline V gives CDR1 SGHTA, CDR2 FQGTGA. DNA of the CDR3: TGTGCCAGCAGCTTGGGGCCCCCCCTCACCGGGGAGCTGTTTTTT. It translates to CASSLGPPLTGELFF.

The chain employs TRBV10-3 and TRBJ2-5; 10 bases line up with TRBD2. J was trimmed by 3 bases and V by 8 bases; bases with no gene match: 6. The CDR3 length is 14 residues. From germline, CDR1 is ENHRY and CDR2 SYGVKD. The CDR3 loop reads CAISVLAGKETQYF. The CDR3 nucleotides are TGTGCCATCTCTGTACTAGCGGGAAAAGAGACCCAGTACTTC.

The chain combines TRBV27 with TRBJ1-1, with TRBD1 matching over 8 bases. This CDR3 spans 14 amino acids. CDR1 and CDR2 from the germline V gene are MNHEY and SMNVEV (reference sequence). Unmatched junction bases numbered 5, after V lost 6 bases and J lost 2 bases. The CDR3 DNA sequence: TGTGCCAGCAGAATGGACAGGGATAACACTGAAGCTTTCTTT. Translation: CASRMDRDNTEAFF.

V usage is TRBV9 and J usage is TRBJ2-5; 8 nucleotides agree with TRBD1. The trim removed 0 bases at V and 2 bases at J, leaving 6 bases unmatched. From germline, CDR1 is SGDLS and CDR2 YYNGEE. The CDR3 has 16 amino acids. In nucleotides, the CDR3 is TGTGCCAGCAGCGTAGATAGGACAGGGCGACAAGAGACCCAGTACTTC. Amino acids: CASSVDRTGRQETQYF.

The CDR3 sequence: CASSDNVRYTDTQYF. The CDR3 DNA is TGTGCCAGCAGTGATAACGTCCGCTACACAGATACGCAGTATTTT. This chain links TRBV25-1 with TRBJ2-3; D is ambiguous. The germline V and J ends were trimmed by 3 bases and 2 bases, with 12 bases remaining between them. Germline CDR1 reads MGHDK; CDR2 reads SYGVNS. This CDR3 has 15 amino acids.

The V gene is TRBV5-1, the J gene TRBJ2-1; TRBD1 aligns across 10 bases. Germline V gene sequence: CDR1 SGHRS, CDR2 YFSETQ. V gave up 5 bases and J gave up 7 bases; unmatched junction bases: 6. The CDR3 contains 14 residues. The DNA for the CDR3 is TGCGCCAGCAGTCCCGGGACAGGGGAAAATGAGCAGTTCTTC. The encoded protein is CASSPGTGENEQFF.

The chain uses TRBV9 and TRBJ2-1, with D tentatively TRBD2 (5 bases). In germline, CDR1 is SGDLS, CDR2 YYNGEE. The CDR3 is 16 amino acids. The V end lost 0 bases, the J end lost 0 bases, and 10 bases lay between the germline ends. The CDR3 protein is CASSVVGTSSYNEQFF. For the CDR3, the DNA is TGTGCCAGCAGCGTAGTTGGAACTAGCTCCTACAATGAGCAGTTCTTC.

CDR3 region: CASSPLGQGYYNEQFF. DNA for the CDR3: TGTGCCAGCAGTCCTCTGGGACAGGGCTATTACAATGAGCAGTTCTTC. The genes are TRBV28 and TRBJ2-1; 9 bases are shared with TRBD1. This CDR3 is built from 16 residues. Per the germline V gene, CDR1 is MDHEN and CDR2 is SYDVKM. The V segment lost 5 bases and the J segment 4 bases; nucleotides outside the gene matches: 9.

V is TRBV7-9 and J is TRBJ1-5, with no clear D. Trimming removed 4 bases at V and 4 bases at J, with 5 bases between. CDR3 length: 12 amino acids. Germline CDR1 and CDR2: SEHNR and FQNEAQ (reference sequence). Here the CDR3 DNA reads TGTGCCAGCAGCTCCGTTAATCAGCCCCAGCATTTT. Translation: CASSSVNQPQHF.

This sequence joins TRBV6-1 and TRBJ1-2, with TRBD1 identical over 11 bases. This CDR3 is built from 15 residues. Germline assignment: CDR1 MNHNS and CDR2 SASEGT. Trimming took 3 bases from V and 7 from J; bases not matched to a gene: 7. The CDR3 coding sequence is TGTGCCAGCAGTGAGACCTGGACAGGGGGCTCTGGCTACACCTTC. Its translation: CASSETWTGGSGYTF.

The V call is TRBV9, the J call TRBJ1-1; D is possibly TRBD1 (5 bases). The CDR3 has 14 amino acids. Germline CDR1 reads SGDLS; CDR2 reads YYNGEE. With 3 bases removed from V and 1 base from J, the gap between germline ends came to 10 bases. The CDR3 here is CASSAGGQNTEAFF. CDR3 coding DNA: TGTGCCAGCAGCGCCGGTGGACAGAACACTGAAGCTTTCTTT. Combining the CDR3 with reference TRBV9 and TRBJ1-1 gives the whole variable domain DSGVTQTPKHLITATGQRVTLRCSPRSGDLSVYWYQQSLDQGLQFLIQYYNGEERAKGNILERFSAQQFPDLHSELNLSSLELGDSALYFCASSAGGQNTEAFFGQGTRLTVV.

CDR3 residues: CASSIDLEDRVWEAFF. CDR3 nucleotide sequence: TGTGCCAGTAGTATAGATCTGGAGGACAGGGTGTGGGAAGCTTTCTTT. V gene TRBV19 combines with J gene TRBJ1-1; TRBD1 matches at 8 bases. Trimming removed 0 bases from V and 8 bases from J; junction bases left unmatched: 11. CDR3 length equals 16 residues. CDR1 LNHDA and CDR2 SQIVND come from the germline V gene (reference sequence).

The rearrangement joins TRBV5-1 to TRBJ1-1; D not certain. The V gene lost 4 bases and the J gene lost 0 bases, with 16 bases spanning the gap. Germline V lookup: CDR1 SGHRS, CDR2 YFSETQ. This CDR3 comprises 16 residues. Here the CDR3 DNA reads TGCGCCAGCAGCCCTTCCAGGAGGTACATGAACACTGAAGCTTTCTTT. As protein: CASSPSRRYMNTEAFF.

The chain joins TRBV7-8 to TRBJ1-1; D ambiguous. Germline V CDR1 and CDR2: SGHVS, FQNEAQ. Trimming took off 4 bases at V and 3 bases at J, with 15 bases between the two ends. The CDR3 consists of 15 residues. The DNA for the CDR3 is TGTGCCAGCAGCTCTACGGTTGGTCACGACACTGAAGCTTTCTTT. This sequence encodes CASSSTVGHDTEAFF.

The rearrangement links TRBV28 to TRBJ2-7; D gene uncertain. CDR1 MDHEN and CDR2 SYDVKM come from the germline V gene. V dropped 5 bases and J dropped 3 bases, with 11 bases sitting between them. The CDR3 covers 13 residues. CDR3 in amino acids: CASSLPVRYEQYF. As DNA, the CDR3 is TGTGCCAGCAGTCTACCCGTCCGCTACGAGCAGTACTTC.

V gene TRBV7-9 combines with J gene TRBJ1-1, with a possible D match to TRBD1 (5 bases). Per germline, CDR1 SEHNR and CDR2 FQNEAQ (reference sequence). This CDR3 has 16 residues. Trimming removed 5 bases from V and 0 bases from J, with 16 bases in between. The DNA for the CDR3 is TGTGCCAGCAGCCCTCGAGCGGAGGGGATGAACACTGAAGCTTTCTTT. Translating gives CASSPRAEGMNTEAFF.

The CDR3, as DNA: TGTGCCAGCAGCGTAGGCGGGAGCACAGATACGCAGTATTTT. Amino acid sequence: CASSVGGSTDTQYF. This sequence joins TRBV9 and TRBJ2-3, with D possibly being TRBD2 (5 bases). Trimming stripped 0 bases from V and 0 bases from J, with 5 bases between. Germline values: CDR1 SGDLS, CDR2 YYNGEE. This CDR3 comprises 14 residues.

V gene TRBV30 combines with J gene TRBJ2-2; unclear D gene. Germline CDR1 GTSNPN, CDR2 SVGIG (reference sequence). Trimming removed 5 bases at V and 7 bases at J, with 11 bases between. The CDR3 has 12 amino acids. CDR3 sequence: CAWGLKSGELFF. For the CDR3, the DNA is TGTGCCTGGGGCCTCAAAAGCGGGGAGCTGTTTTTT.

This chain links TRBV10-3 with TRBJ2-7; 10 nucleotides line up with TRBD2. V gave up 1 base and J gave up 2 bases; unmatched junction bases: 11. Germline lookup yields CDR1 ENHRY and CDR2 SYGVKD. CDR3 length: 18 residues. The CDR3 nucleotides read TGTGCCATCAGTGAGTTTGGTAGCGGGAGGCCTCGGGCCTACGAGCAGTACTTC. It specifies CAISEFGSGRPRAYEQYF.

The rearrangement uses TRBV10-3 and TRBJ2-7, with 7 bases identical to TRBD1. Unmatched junction bases numbered 6, after V lost 7 bases and J lost 3 bases. The length of the CDR3 is 13 residues. CDR1 is ENHRY and CDR2 is SYGVKD in the germline V gene. As DNA, the CDR3 is TGTGCCATCACCAAAGACAGGGACTACGAGCAGTACTTC. Protein product: CAITKDRDYEQYF.

V and J are TRBV9 and TRBJ2-7; 9 bases fit TRBD2. The CDR3 runs 13 residues. Trimming removed 4 bases from V and 4 bases from J; junction bases left unmatched: 3. Germline CDR1 SGDLS, CDR2 YYNGEE. Here the CDR3 DNA reads TGTGCCAGCAGCCATAGCGGGAGTTACGAGCAGTACTTC. This encodes CASSHSGSYEQYF.

The chain links TRBV5-6 to TRBJ2-4, with a weak D call TRBD1 (6 bases). The CDR3 covers 15 residues. Germline V CDR1 and CDR2: SGHDT, YYEEEE. Trimming stripped 4 bases from V and 0 bases from J, with 11 bases between. As DNA, the CDR3 is TGTGCCAGCAGCGCAGAGGGACAAGCCAAAAACATTCAGTACTTC. Translating it yields CASSAEGQAKNIQYF.

CDR3 sequence: CSVFGGRGVLTF. CDR3 DNA sequence: TGCAGCGTCTTCGGAGGAAGAGGCGTCCTGACTTTC. V usage is TRBV29-1 and J usage is TRBJ2-6; D is perhaps TRBD2 (5 bases). V was pared by 6 bases and J by 12 bases, with 15 bases between. CDR3 length: 12 residues. From germline, CDR1 is SQVTM and CDR2 ANQGSEA.

The chain combines TRBV27 with TRBJ2-1; 7 bases are shared with TRBD2. V lost 0 bases, J lost 6 bases, and 17 bases stayed unmatched. The CDR3 loop spans 19 amino acids. Germline CDR1 MNHEY, CDR2 SMNVEV (reference sequence). The CDR3 spells CASSLSPPLTSPSPNEQFF. The CDR3 DNA follows: TGTGCCAGCAGTTTATCCCCCCCCTTGACTAGCCCTTCCCCCAATGAGCAGTTCTTC.

The chain employs TRBV27 and TRBJ2-7; 9 bases line up with TRBD1. J gave up 4 bases and V 5 bases, and 12 bases lay outside the gene matches. Germline assignment: CDR1 MNHEY and CDR2 SMNVEV (reference sequence). The CDR3 totals 16 residues. Written as DNA, the CDR3 is TGTGCCAGCAGTCTCAGCACCGGGACAGGGCATTACGAGCAGTACTTC. Encoded protein: CASSLSTGTGHYEQYF.

The table lists this clone with a count of one. CDR3 in amino acids: CASSPDRGDMNTEAFF. CDR3 coding DNA: TGTGCCAGCAGTCCGGACAGGGGCGATATGAACACTGAAGCTTTCTTT. The V call is TRBV27, the J call TRBJ1-1, with 9 positions matching TRBD1. The CDR3 runs to 16 residues. CDR1 MNHEY and CDR2 SMNVEV come from the germline V gene (reference sequence). V gave up 5 bases and J gave up 0 bases; unmatched junction bases: 7.

This clone showed up just once. The rearrangement joins TRBV29-1 to TRBJ1-1, with 7 bases matching TRBD1. CDR1 SQVTM and CDR2 ANQGSEA come from the germline V gene. Losses at the gene ends were 6 bases for V and 1 base for J; bases not matched to a gene: 8. The length of the CDR3 is 14 residues. The CDR3 here is CSVENQGGNTEAFF. The CDR3 DNA sequence: TGCAGCGTAGAAAACCAGGGGGGGAACACTGAAGCTTTCTTT.

The J gene is TRBJ1-2, the V gene TRBV7-9; TRBD1 matches at 7 bases. The CDR3 has 13 residues. Germline CDR1 and CDR2: SEHNR and FQNEAQ (reference sequence). Trimming cost V 6 bases and J 8 bases; bases outside gene matches: 9. The CDR3 loop reads CASSRQGDQGYTF. CDR3 in DNA: TGTGCCAGCAGTCGACAGGGCGATCAGGGCTACACCTTC.